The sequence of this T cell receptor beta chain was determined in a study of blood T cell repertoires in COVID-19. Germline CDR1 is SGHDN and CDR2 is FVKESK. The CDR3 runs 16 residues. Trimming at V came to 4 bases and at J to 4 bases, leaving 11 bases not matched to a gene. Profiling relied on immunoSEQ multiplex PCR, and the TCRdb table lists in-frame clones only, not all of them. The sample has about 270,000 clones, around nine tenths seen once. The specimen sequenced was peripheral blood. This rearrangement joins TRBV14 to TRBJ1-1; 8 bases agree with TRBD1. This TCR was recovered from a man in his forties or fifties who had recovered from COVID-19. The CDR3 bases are TGTGCCAGCAGCCGGCTCAGGGGGCCAGGGGGCACTGAAGCTTTCTTT. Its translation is CASSRLRGPGGTEAFF. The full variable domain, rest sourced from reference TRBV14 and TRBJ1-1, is EAGVTQFPSHSVIEKGQTVTLRCDPISGHDNLYWYRRVMGKEIKFLLHFVKESKQDESGMPNNRFLAERTGGTYSTLKVQPAELEDSGVYFCASSRLRGPGGTEAFFGQGTRLTVV.